Listed below are T cell receptor beta chains from one sample, sequenced in a study of metastatic and nonmetastatic thyroid tumors. TCRdb redid the clone calls on the PCR reads using MiXCR. The table includes about 20,000 clones, 9% to 15% detected once. Input material: blood. Source of these receptors: a male donor with papillary thyroid cancer or a benign thyroid nodule (not recorded which). Some clones in this sample may be carry-over from other donors' samples. CDR3s include the opening cysteine and the closing phenylalanine or tryptophan. A D gene is named only where the DNA matches it firmly. Size is omitted from some rows. Given values are once, few, many or a class for expanded clones.

abundance	v_gene	j_gene	d_gene	CDR3aa	CDR3nt
few	TRBV20-1	TRBJ2-7	TRBD1	CSGRTGFLEQYF	TGCAGTGGGAGGACAGGGTTTCTCGAGCAGTACTTC
many	TRBV7-9	TRBJ1-4	TRBD1	CASSLGQGGEEKLFF	TGTGCCAGCAGCCTCGGTCAGGGGGGGGAAGAAAAACTGTTTTTT
NA	TRBV20-1	TRBJ1-5	NA	CSASRGTSNQPQHF	TGCAGTGCTAGTAGGGGTACCAGCAATCAGCCCCAGCATTTT
NA	TRBV6-1	TRBJ2-7	TRBD2	CASSKGNREAAYEQYF	TGTGCCAGCAGTAAGGGAAACCGGGAGGCCGCCTACGAGCAGTACTTC
few	TRBV6-1	TRBJ2-7	TRBD1	CASSLDRGHEQYF	TGTGCCAGCAGTCTTGACAGGGGGCACGAGCAGTACTTC
many	TRBV29-1	TRBJ2-4	NA	CSVDIQYF	TGCAGCGTTGACATTCAGTACTTC
many	TRBV12-3/TRBV12-4	TRBJ2-3	NA	CASSQATPTDTQYF	TGTGCCAGCAGTCAGGCGACTCCCACAGATACGCAGTATTTT
many	TRBV12-3/TRBV12-4	TRBJ2-1	NA	CASSSLGTLFNEQFF	TGTGCCAGCAGTTCATTAGGGACTCTCTTCAATGAGCAGTTCTTC
many	TRBV27	TRBJ2-3	NA	CATRDTLTDTQYF	TGTGCCACCCGGGACACCCTCACAGATACGCAGTATTTT
many	TRBV6-1	TRBJ1-2	TRBD1	CASSEGQPGGHTF	TGTGCCAGCAGTGAGGGACAGCCCGGCGGCCACACCTTC